This T cell receptor beta chain comes out of a study of control samples from healthy donors and cancer patients. The sample holds one count of this clone. The protocol was immunoSEQ multiplex PCR, while the TCRdb copy is restricted to in-frame clones and leaves out a portion. The sample yields some 140,000 clones, around 94% seen once. The CDR3 has 13 residues. The germline CDR1 and CDR2 sequences are SGHNT and YYREEE (reference sequence). Trimming at V came to 4 bases and at J to 5 bases, leaving 4 bases not matched to a gene. The clonotype was recovered from a man between 60 and 75 years old with colorectal cancer. V and J are TRBV5-4 and TRBJ2-7; TRBD1 matches 9 bases. The specimen sequenced was PBMCs. This CDR3 reads CASSIDRGNEQYF. The CDR3 nucleotides are TGTGCCAGCAGCATCGACAGGGGGAACGAGCAGTACTTC.